This entry describes one TCR beta chain. Its antigen is unknown. The sample comes from a study of OX40 agonist ivuxolimab in advanced cancers. Across the study: It was ivuxolimab, an agonistic anti-OX40 (CD134) antibody, that patients were treated with. Findings of the study overall: CD8+ T cells (on average) carried more expanded clones than CD4+ T cells. The work left the antigen specificity of expanded peripheral T cells undetermined. CD4+ and CD8+ blood T cells expanded clonally by week 6 at 0.1 to 3.0 mg/kg.

Repertoires were generated with immunoSEQ multiplex PCR, while TCRdb's copy carries only in-frame clones and drops some. This table has 55,000 to 65,000 clones, 91% appearing once. The germline gives CDR1 MNHNS, CDR2 SASEGT. Trimming at V came to 6 bases and at J to 2 bases, leaving 4 bases not matched to a gene. The CDR3 has 15 amino acids. The chain uses TRBV6-1 and TRBJ2-1; the match to TRBD1 covers 10 bases. The clonotype originates from an adult with an advanced solid tumor such as melanoma, head and neck, liver or kidney cancer. The source material was CD4+ or CD8+ T cells sorted from blood, sampled in a trial of the OX40 agonist ivuxolimab. The CDR3 region is CASSSTGGPYNEQFF. The CDR3 coding sequence is TGTGCCAGCAGCTCGACAGGGGGCCCCTACAATGAGCAGTTCTTC.